This TCR beta chain was profiled in a study of blood T cells in healthy people across ages. Then a second PCR, running roughly 6 to 12 cycles, was carried out with a sample-barcoded 5' primer and a J-beta primer mix. Each cDNA molecule was tagged by a template-switch adaptor that had 12 random nucleotides. TCRdb re-derived calls from the 5' RACE reads in MiXCR, one entry per CDR3 protein. The table records almost 800,000 distinct CDR3 sequences, about three fifths of them present only once. Broader study findings: The study found more naive CD4+ cells and higher diversity in long-lived than aged donors. Unsorted PBMC input precluded a conclusive naive versus antigen-experienced comparison. The study found TCR beta diversity correlated strongly with naive T cell percentage.

As regards this clonotype: Its cognate antigen is unknown.

The sequencing sample was made of blood. The sequence was obtained from a young man in good health.

CDR3 bases: TGCAGTGCTAGACTTAGAGGGACCGGGAGGGCCTACGAGCAGTACTTC. Encoded protein: CSARLRGTGRAYEQYF. This rearrangement joins TRBV20-1 to TRBJ2-7; the match to TRBD2 covers 8 bases. Looked up from germline, CDR1 is DFQATT and CDR2 is SNEGSKA (reference sequence). There are 16 residues in the CDR3. The V and J ends lost 2 bases and 2 bases, in that order; junction bases with no gene match: 11.